The 26 T cell receptor beta chains presented below share a single source sample, sequenced in a study of CD8 T cells in ankylosing spondylitis. TCRdb recomputed calls from the 5' RACE reads with MiXCR, one row per CDR3 protein. The data contain 200,000 to 250,000 distinct CDR3 sequences, about 10% of them singletons. The specimen was blood, either unsorted or a sorted T cell fraction (not recorded which). The origin of the receptors is a male donor with ankylosing spondylitis or in good health (not recorded which).

This clonotype was observed many times. The genes are TRBV5-1 and TRBJ1-1; 11 bases are a match to TRBD1. With V trimmed by 4 bases and J by 5 bases, 7 bases remained unmatched. From germline, CDR1 is SGHRS and CDR2 YFSETQ. This CDR3 is built from 15 residues. CDR3 sequence: CASSNGQGARTEAFF. CDR3 in DNA: TGCGCCAGCAGCAACGGACAGGGGGCGAGGACTGAAGCTTTCTTT.

Ten or more counts support this clonotype. The CDR3 nucleotides are TGCAGCGTCCTACTAGGCCAAGAGACCCAGTACTTC. Protein sequence: CSVLLGQETQYF. The rearrangement joins TRBV29-1 to TRBJ2-5, with TRBD2 as a possible D gene (5 bases). The CDR3 contains 12 residues. The germline V gene encodes CDR1 SQVTM and CDR2 ANQGSEA. V lost 6 bases, J lost 1 base, and 9 bases lay in between.

This chain connects TRBV9 to TRBJ1-2; D remains ambiguous. This CDR3 comprises 13 residues. V lost 2 bases and J lost 0, with 5 bases in between. Germline V gives CDR1 SGDLS, CDR2 YYNGEE. Written as DNA, the CDR3 is TGTGCCAGCAGCGTCTCAGCTAACTATGGCTACACCTTC. Amino acids: CASSVSANYGYTF.

This clonotype has just one count. This may be a read error: a much more frequent sequence differs by one nucleotide. The chain links TRBV3-1 to TRBJ1-2, with D hard to call. CDR3 length: 15 amino acids. CDR1 is LGHDT and CDR2 is YNNKEL in the germline V gene (reference sequence). This CDR3 is CASCQEIPGLNGYTF. CDR3 in DNA: TGTGCCAGCTGCCAAGAAATCCCGGGTTTGAATGGCTACACCTTC.

This clonotype was recorded at least ten times. The rearrangement links TRBV5-1 to TRBJ2-2, with TRBD2 matching over 8 bases. Looked up from germline, CDR1 is SGHRS and CDR2 is YFSETQ. The CDR3 contains 16 residues. Trimming cost V 1 base and J 9 bases; bases outside gene matches: 11. The CDR3 protein is CASSLSAGGAVRELFF. The CDR3, as DNA: TGCGCCAGCAGCTTGTCCGCCGGGGGGGCGGTGAGGGAGCTGTTTTTT.

This clonotype was observed at least ten times. The chain combines TRBV28 with TRBJ1-3; D is perhaps TRBD1 (6 bases). Germline CDR1 is MDHEN and CDR2 is SYDVKM. The ends were cut back, 6 bases at V and 0 bases at J, with 18 bases in the middle. The CDR3 runs to 17 residues. DNA for the CDR3: TGTGCCAGCAGACTGCGAGACGGGACATTCTCTGGAAACACCATATATTTT. Protein: CASRLRDGTFSGNTIYF.

A few counts support this clonotype. The rearrangement uses TRBV7-8 and TRBJ1-2, with D perhaps matching TRBD1 (6 bases). This CDR3 contains 15 residues. Per germline, CDR1 SGHVS and CDR2 FQNEAQ. V lost 9 bases, J lost 4 bases, and 21 bases lay in between. CDR3 protein: CARGGGGVLVYGYTF. DNA for the CDR3: TGTGCCAGGGGGGGCGGCGGGGTTTTAGTCTATGGCTACACCTTC.

This clonotype was found many times. V gene TRBV25-1 combines with J gene TRBJ2-3; 9 positions match TRBD1. From germline, CDR1 is MGHDK and CDR2 SYGVNS. The CDR3 is 16 residues long. Trimming at V came to 2 bases and at J to 3 bases, leaving 6 bases not matched to a gene. This CDR3 reads CASSEEGTGPTDTQYF. In DNA form, the CDR3 reads TGTGCCAGCAGTGAAGAGGGGACAGGGCCTACAGATACGCAGTATTTT.

In its sample, this clonotype was seen many times. The chain carries TRBV9 and TRBJ1-1; D is possibly TRBD1 (5 bases). Trimming took off 4 bases at V and 0 bases at J, with 13 bases between the two ends. Germline CDR1 SGDLS, CDR2 YYNGEE. The CDR3 runs to 15 residues. The CDR3 sequence: CASSQGGDLNTEAFF. CDR3 nucleotides: TGTGCCAGCAGCCAGGGCGGGGACTTGAACACTGAAGCTTTCTTT.

Concerning this clonotype itself: A much larger clone lies one base from this, so it may be a read error. The gene calls are TRBV12-3 or TRBV12-4 and TRBJ2-3; D unresolved. This CDR3 is 16 amino acids long. CDR3 region: CASRSMGINPTDMQYF. The CDR3 DNA follows: TGTGCCAGCAGGAGCATGGGGATAAATCCCACAGATATGCAGTATTTT.

The chain recombines TRBV5-5 with TRBJ2-7; 9 nucleotides agree with TRBD2. CDR3 length: 16 amino acids. Germline-derived CDR1 and CDR2 are SGHKS and YYEKEE (reference sequence). J was trimmed by 2 bases and V by 4 bases; bases with no gene match: 10. CDR3 sequence reads: CASSDSFSGSAYEQYF. The DNA of the CDR3 is TGTGCCAGCAGCGACTCCTTTAGCGGGAGCGCCTACGAGCAGTACTTC.

There are many counts of this clonotype. The rearrangement links TRBV12-3 or TRBV12-4 to TRBJ2-1, with D unclear. The CDR3 has 13 residues. V gave up 4 bases and J gave up 7 bases, with 11 bases separating them. The CDR3 spells CASSSLVPNEQFF. Here the CDR3 DNA reads TGTGCCAGCAGTTCCCTAGTTCCTAATGAGCAGTTCTTC.

This clonotype was seen just once. The chain recombines TRBV7-2 with TRBJ2-3; either TRBD1 or TRBD2 may fit D (6 bases each). The CDR3 length is 16 residues. The germline CDR1 and CDR2 sequences are SGHTA and FQGNSA. Trimming left V 1 base short and J 0 bases short, with 11 bases between. The CDR3 region has the DNA TGTGCCAGCAGCTTAGTGTGGGGGGCTAGCACAGATACGCAGTATTTT. Translation: CASSLVWGASTDTQYF.

This clonotype has at least ten counts. J is TRBJ2-1 and V is TRBV12-3 or TRBV12-4; D tentatively fits TRBD1 or TRBD2 (6 bases each). V lost 7 bases, J lost 9 bases, and 25 bases lay in between. The CDR3 contains 16 residues. CDR3 loop: CASTPQGSGGGSEQFF. The CDR3, as DNA: TGTGCCAGCACCCCCCAGGGTAGCGGAGGGGGGAGTGAGCAGTTCTTC.

A few counts support this clonotype. Given the absence of the conserved phenylalanine or tryptophan at the CDR3 end, a read error is likely. It is unclear where the CDR3 begins or ends on the DNA, so no DNA is shown, and the CDR3 is as TCRdb lists it. This chain joins TRBV7-6 and TRBJ2-5; the table's D call of TRBD2 was not tested on the DNA. CDR1 is SGHVS and CDR2 is FNYEAQ in the germline V gene. 13 amino acids form the CDR3, both terminal residues included. CDR3 in amino acids: CASSTRTSGEIRL.

This clonotype was found a few times. The chain is built from TRBV29-1 and TRBJ2-7, with a weak D call TRBD1 (5 bases). Trimming cost V 3 bases and J 5 bases, with 11 bases left between them. In germline, CDR1 is SQVTM, CDR2 ANQGSEA. CDR3 length: 12 residues. The CDR3 loop reads CSVEEQGDEQYF. The CDR3 coding sequence is TGCAGCGTTGAGGAGCAGGGCGACGAGCAGTACTTC.

J is TRBJ2-1 and V is TRBV28; TRBD2 matches 11 bases. This CDR3 spans 16 amino acids. Per the germline V gene, CDR1 is MDHEN and CDR2 is SYDVKM. Trimming took 8 bases from V and 6 from J; bases not matched to a gene: 12. The DNA of the CDR3 is TGTGCCAGCGAAAAGGTTGCTAGCGGGAGGCCCAATGAGCAGTTCTTC. Residues: CASEKVASGRPNEQFF. The entire variable domain, with the rest obtained from reference TRBV28 and TRBJ2-1, is as follows: DVKVTQSSRYLVKRTGEKVFLECVQDMDHENMFWYRQDPGLGLRLIYFSYDVKMKEKGDIPEGYSVSREKKERFSLILESASTNQTSMYLCASEKVASGRPNEQFFGPGTRLTVL.

This clonotype was counted many times. This CDR3 is CASSLDRGGYTF. The CDR3 nucleotides read TGTGCCAGCAGCTTGGATCGCGGTGGCTACACCTTC. The chain has TRBV5-6 and TRBJ1-2; no reliable D call. Germline V CDR1 and CDR2: SGHDT, YYEEEE. The V end lost 0 bases, the J end lost 7 bases, and 7 bases lay between the germline ends. CDR3 length equals 12 residues.

This clonotype has just a few counts. The chain joins TRBV19 to TRBJ2-1; D not resolved. CDR3 length: 15 residues. Germline lookup yields CDR1 LNHDA and CDR2 SQIVND (reference sequence). V lost 4 bases to trimming and J lost 0 bases, with 10 bases between them. The chain's CDR3 is CASSTRRSSYNEQFF. The CDR3 DNA reads as TGTGCCAGTAGTACGAGAAGAAGCTCCTACAATGAGCAGTTCTTC.

This clonotype was counted ten times or more. The chain joins TRBV11-2 to TRBJ2-2, with 10 positions matching TRBD1. CDR3 length: 18 residues. Germline lookup yields CDR1 SGHAT and CDR2 FQNNGV. The junction had 11 bases not matched to a gene; V was cut back by 4 bases and J by 3 bases. The CDR3 here is CASSSTPRQGAYTGELFF. The CDR3 nucleotides are TGTGCCAGCAGCTCAACACCCCGACAGGGGGCTTACACCGGGGAGCTGTTTTTT.

In this sample, this clonotype turned up a few times. The rearrangement links TRBV2 to TRBJ1-2; no clear D gene. CDR1 is SNHLY and CDR2 is FYNNEI in the germline V gene. This CDR3 contains 15 residues. V lost 2 bases and J 0 bases, leaving 10 bases between the germline ends. CDR3 amino acids: CASSELGSANYGYTF. The CDR3 nucleotides are TGTGCCAGCAGTGAATTGGGCAGCGCTAACTATGGCTACACCTTC.

This clonotype appeared many times. The J gene is TRBJ2-7, the V gene TRBV6-1; TRBD2 matches at 7 bases. Germline loops: CDR1 MNHNS, CDR2 SASEGT. Germline trimming cut 8 bases from V and 0 bases from J; bases unmatched to any gene: 4. CDR3 length equals 13 residues. The CDR3 region is CASGSSGSYEQYF. The CDR3 DNA is TGTGCCAGCGGGTCTAGCGGCTCCTACGAGCAGTACTTC.

There are many counts of this clonotype. The V gene is TRBV12-3 or TRBV12-4, the J gene TRBJ2-1, with D unclear. V gave up 3 bases and J gave up 3 bases, with 9 bases separating them. CDR3 length: 14 amino acids. As DNA, the CDR3 is TGTGCCAGCAGTTTGGGGATTAACTACAATGAGCAGTTCTTC. It codes for CASSLGINYNEQFF.

V gene TRBV5-1 combines with J gene TRBJ2-3; the match to TRBD2 covers 11 bases. V was pared by 0 bases and J by 2 bases, with 14 bases of the junction left unmatched. The CDR3 has 20 amino acids. From germline, CDR1 is SGHRS and CDR2 YFSETQ. CDR3 in DNA: TGCGCCAGCAGCTTGGTTCCCCCTAGCGGGGGGCCCGCTTCCACAGATACGCAGTATTTT. It is translated as CASSLVPPSGGPASTDTQYF.

This clonotype was found a few times. The V gene is TRBV10-3, the J gene TRBJ2-7; tentative D call: TRBD1 (6 bases). CDR1 is ENHRY, CDR2 SYGVKD, per germline. The length of the CDR3 is 19 residues. Trimming took off 0 bases at V and 9 bases at J, with 30 bases between the two ends. The CDR3, as DNA: TGTGCCATCAGTGAGTCGAACCCAGGTCGCCAGGACAGTTCCTCCGTGCAGTACTTC. Its protein is CAISESNPGRQDSSSVQYF.

V usage is TRBV9 and J usage is TRBJ1-1; D gene unclear. CDR3 length equals 13 residues. Trimming stripped 2 bases from V and 1 base from J, with 6 bases between. Germline lookup yields CDR1 SGDLS and CDR2 YYNGEE. CDR3 in DNA: TGTGCCAGCAGCGTCCCGGGGAACACTGAAGCTTTCTTT. Its protein is CASSVPGNTEAFF.